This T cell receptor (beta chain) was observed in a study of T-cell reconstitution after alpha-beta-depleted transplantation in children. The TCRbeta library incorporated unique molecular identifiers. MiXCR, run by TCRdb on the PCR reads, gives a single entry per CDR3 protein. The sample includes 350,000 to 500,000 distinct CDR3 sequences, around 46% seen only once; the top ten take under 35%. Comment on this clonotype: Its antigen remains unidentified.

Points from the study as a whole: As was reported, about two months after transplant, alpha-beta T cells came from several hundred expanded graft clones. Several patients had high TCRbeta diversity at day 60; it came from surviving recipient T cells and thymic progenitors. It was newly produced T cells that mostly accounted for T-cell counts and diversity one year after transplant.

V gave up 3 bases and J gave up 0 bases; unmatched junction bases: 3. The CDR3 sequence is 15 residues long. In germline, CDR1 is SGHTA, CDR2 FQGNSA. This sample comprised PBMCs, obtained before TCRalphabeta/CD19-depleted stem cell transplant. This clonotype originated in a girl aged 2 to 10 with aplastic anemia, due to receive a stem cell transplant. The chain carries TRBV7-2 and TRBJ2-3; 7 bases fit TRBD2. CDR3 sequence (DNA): TGTGCCAGCAGCTTGCAGGGAGGGAGCACAGATACGCAGTATTTT. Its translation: CASSLQGGSTDTQYF.